The rows below give T cell receptor beta chains drawn from one sample of a study of shared clonotypes between healthy human individuals. Using immunoSEQ multiplex PCR, the repertoire was profiled, and TCRdb retains in-frame clones only, with some absent. In the table there are a few million clones, approximately 94% of which are singletons. Sequencing was performed on naive CD4+ T cells sorted from blood. These receptors were collected from a man aged 18 to 30 in good health. Both conserved end residues are part of each CDR3. A D gene is named only where the DNA matches it firmly. Size tells how often a clone was seen (once, few, many) or the class of an expanded clone, and some rows leave it out.

cdr3_aa: CASRSGEGSGANVLTF
cdr3_nt: TGTGCCAGCAGGAGCGGGGAGGGCTCTGGGGCCAACGTCCTGACTTTC
j_call: TRBJ2-6
clone_size: .
v_call: TRBV6-6
d_call: TRBD2

cdr3_aa: CASSYSFGTSRETQYF
cdr3_nt: TGTGCCAGCAGTTACTCTTTTGGGACTAGCAGGGAGACCCAGTACTTC
j_call: TRBJ2-5
clone_size: .
v_call: TRBV6-5
d_call: TRBD2

cdr3_aa: CASSFPGQGFNEQFF
cdr3_nt: TGTGCCAGCAGCTTCCCTGGACAGGGGTTCAATGAGCAGTTCTTC
j_call: TRBJ2-1
clone_size: once
v_call: TRBV5-4
d_call: TRBD1

cdr3_aa: CAWSPTIAGVEQFF
cdr3_nt: TGTGCCTGGAGTCCCACGATTGCGGGGGTTGAGCAGTTCTTC
j_call: TRBJ2-1
clone_size: once
v_call: TRBV30
d_call: TRBD2

cdr3_aa: CSVSITEAFF
cdr3_nt: TGCAGCGTGTCTATCACCGAAGCTTTCTTT
j_call: TRBJ1-1
clone_size: .
v_call: TRBV29-1
d_call: .

cdr3_aa: CASSLDKGLAGVDSHEQYF
cdr3_nt: TGTGCCAGCAGCTTAGATAAAGGACTAGCGGGAGTTGACTCACACGAGCAGTACTTC
j_call: TRBJ2-7
clone_size: .
v_call: TRBV11-2
d_call: TRBD2

cdr3_aa: CASSSGAPGQGREQYF
cdr3_nt: TGTGCCAGCAGCTCGGGTGCGCCGGGACAGGGGAGGGAGCAGTACTTC
j_call: TRBJ2-7
clone_size: .
v_call: TRBV7-2
d_call: TRBD1

cdr3_aa: CASSSDGNTEAFF
cdr3_nt: TGTGCCAGCAGCTCCGACGGGAACACTGAAGCTTTCTTT
j_call: TRBJ1-1
clone_size: .
v_call: TRBV9
d_call: .

cdr3_aa: CAWRLTGGGGEQYF
cdr3_nt: TGTGCCTGGAGGCTGACAGGGGGCGGAGGCGAGCAGTACTTC
j_call: TRBJ2-7
clone_size: .
v_call: TRBV30
d_call: TRBD1

cdr3_aa: CASSWGQGDTGELFF
cdr3_nt: TGTGCCAGCAGTTGGGGACAGGGGGACACCGGGGAGCTGTTTTTT
j_call: TRBJ2-2
clone_size: once
v_call: TRBV6-5
d_call: TRBD1

cdr3_aa: CASRGNDRGTETQYF
cdr3_nt: TGCGCCAGCAGGGGAAATGACAGGGGGACAGAGACCCAGTACTTC
j_call: TRBJ2-5
clone_size: .
v_call: TRBV4-1
d_call: TRBD1

cdr3_aa: CASSETGAIQPQHF
cdr3_nt: TGTGCCAGCAGTGAGACAGGGGCGATTCAGCCCCAGCATTTT
j_call: TRBJ1-5
clone_size: .
v_call: TRBV6-1
d_call: TRBD1

cdr3_aa: CSATGDTEAFF
cdr3_nt: TGCAGTGCTACTGGGGACACTGAAGCTTTCTTT
j_call: TRBJ1-1
clone_size: .
v_call: TRBV20-1
d_call: .

cdr3_aa: CASSEAGFEKLFF
cdr3_nt: TGTGCCAGCAGTGAGGCCGGGTTTGAAAAACTGTTTTTT
j_call: TRBJ1-4
clone_size: .
v_call: TRBV2
d_call: .

cdr3_aa: CASGPGPFNSPLHF
cdr3_nt: TGTGCTAGTGGACCCGGGCCTTTTAATTCACCCCTCCACTTT
j_call: TRBJ1-6
clone_size: once
v_call: TRBV12-5
d_call: .